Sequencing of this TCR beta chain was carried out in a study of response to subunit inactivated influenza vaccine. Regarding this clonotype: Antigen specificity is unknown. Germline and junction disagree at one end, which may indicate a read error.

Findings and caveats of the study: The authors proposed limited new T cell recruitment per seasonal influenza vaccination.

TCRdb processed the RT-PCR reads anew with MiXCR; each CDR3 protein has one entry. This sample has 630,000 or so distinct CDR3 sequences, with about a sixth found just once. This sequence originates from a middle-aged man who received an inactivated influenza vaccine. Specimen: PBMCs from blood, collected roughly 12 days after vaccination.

CDR3 DNA sequence: TGCGCCAGCAGGTTGGGACAGGGCGACTACGAGCAGTACTTC. It yields the protein CASRLGQGDYEQYF. This chain uses TRBV5-1 with TRBJ2-7, with 9 bases lining up with TRBD1. The CDR3 runs to 14 residues. Germline values: CDR1 SGHRS, CDR2 YFSETQ. Full variable domain (outside the CDR3, taken from reference TRBV5-1 and TRBJ2-7): KAGVTQTPRYLIKTRGQQVTLSCSPISGHRSVSWYQQTPGQGLQFLFEYFSETQRNKGNFPGRFSGRQFSNSRSEMNVSTLELGDSALYLCASRLGQGDYEQYFGPGTRLTVT.